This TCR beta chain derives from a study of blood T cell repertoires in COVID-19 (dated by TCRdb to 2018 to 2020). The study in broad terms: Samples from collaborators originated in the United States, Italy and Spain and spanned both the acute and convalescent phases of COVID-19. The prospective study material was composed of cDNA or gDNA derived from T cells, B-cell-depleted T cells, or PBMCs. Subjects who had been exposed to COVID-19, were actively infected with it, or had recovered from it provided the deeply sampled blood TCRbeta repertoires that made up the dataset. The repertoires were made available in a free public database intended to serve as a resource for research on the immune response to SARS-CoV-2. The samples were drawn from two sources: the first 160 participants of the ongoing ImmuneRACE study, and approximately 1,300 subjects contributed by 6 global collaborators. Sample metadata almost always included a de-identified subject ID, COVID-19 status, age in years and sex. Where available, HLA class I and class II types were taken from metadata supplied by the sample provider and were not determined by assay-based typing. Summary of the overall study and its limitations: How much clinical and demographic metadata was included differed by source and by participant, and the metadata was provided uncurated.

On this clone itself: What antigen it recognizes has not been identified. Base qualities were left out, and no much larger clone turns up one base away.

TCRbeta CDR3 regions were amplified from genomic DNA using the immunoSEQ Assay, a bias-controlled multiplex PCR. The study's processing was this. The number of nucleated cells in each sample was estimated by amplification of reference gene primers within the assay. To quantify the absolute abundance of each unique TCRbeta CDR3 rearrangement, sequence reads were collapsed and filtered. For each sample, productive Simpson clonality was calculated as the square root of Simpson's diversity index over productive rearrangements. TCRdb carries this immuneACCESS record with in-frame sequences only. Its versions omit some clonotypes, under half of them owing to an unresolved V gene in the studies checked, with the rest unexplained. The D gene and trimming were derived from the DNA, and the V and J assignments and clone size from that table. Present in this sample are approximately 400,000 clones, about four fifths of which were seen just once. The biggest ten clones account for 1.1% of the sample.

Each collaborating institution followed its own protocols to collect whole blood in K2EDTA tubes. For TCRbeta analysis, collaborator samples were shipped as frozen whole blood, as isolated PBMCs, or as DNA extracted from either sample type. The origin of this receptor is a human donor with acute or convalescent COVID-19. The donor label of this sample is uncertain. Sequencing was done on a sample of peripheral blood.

The sequenced DNA: TGTGCCAGCAGTGAGGCCTCGTCTGCGGGAGGACCGGAGTCATTGTACTTC. Its translation is CASSEASSAGGPESLYF. The receptor chain draws on TRBV2 and TRBJ2-5, and TRBD2 matches 8 of the central bases. The CDR3 goes from the cysteine to the phenylalanine over 17 residues. Only the CDR3 region is kept as DNA, spanning 51 bases read in frame from base 1. Via the germline V gene, CDR1 is SNHLY and CDR2 FYNNEI. Trimming takes 3 bases off V and 13 bases off J; junction bases not matched to a gene: 22.